Given below is one T cell receptor (beta chain) in context. Antigen specificity is unknown. In the same sample, other DNA sequences code for this CDR3. The data were produced by immunoSEQ multiplex PCR, yet TCRdb's version contains in-frame clones alone and is incomplete. Of 2 million to 2.5 million clones listed, more than 90% are singletons. With 7 bases removed from V and 1 base from J, the gap between germline ends came to 8 bases. CDR3 length: 12 amino acids. CDR1 SNHLY and CDR2 FYNNEI come from the germline V gene. The data derive from a study of shared clonotypes between healthy human individuals. Study observations and caveats: Measured sharing among donors was expected to vary with sequencing depth.

Sequencing used naive CD4+ T cells sorted from blood. Stated subset: CD45RA+ positively selected. V and J are TRBV2 and TRBJ2-7; D might be TRBD1 (5 bases). The TCR comes from a man younger than 35 in good health. The CDR3 region is CASTAGSYEQYF. CDR3 sequence (DNA): TGTGCCAGCACGGCAGGGTCCTACGAGCAGTACTTC. The variable domain in full, completed from reference TRBV2 and TRBJ2-7, reads EPEVTQTPSHQVTQMGQEVILRCVPISNHLYFYWYRQILGQKVEFLVSFYNNEISEKSEIFDDQFSVERPDGSNFTLKIRSTKLEDSAMYFCASTAGSYEQYFGPGTRLTVT.